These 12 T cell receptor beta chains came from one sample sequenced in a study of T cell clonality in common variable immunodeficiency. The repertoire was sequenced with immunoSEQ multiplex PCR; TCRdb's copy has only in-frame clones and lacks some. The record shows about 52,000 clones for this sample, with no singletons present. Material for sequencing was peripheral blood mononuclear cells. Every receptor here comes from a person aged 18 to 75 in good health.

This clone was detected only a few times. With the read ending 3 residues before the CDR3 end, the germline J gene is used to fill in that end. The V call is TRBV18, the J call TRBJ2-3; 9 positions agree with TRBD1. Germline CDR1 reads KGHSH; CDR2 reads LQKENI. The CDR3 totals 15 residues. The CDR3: CASSRDRVKQETQYF. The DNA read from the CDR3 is TGTGCCAGCTCTCGGGACAGGGTGAAGCAAGAGACG.

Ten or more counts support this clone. The CDR3 bases that were read are TGTGCCAGCAGCCTCCGGGACAGGGGTGAAAACATT. It specifies CASSLRDRGENI. The entire CDR3 protein reads CASSLRDRGENIQYF. The chain links TRBV4-2 to TRBJ2-4, with 10 bases that match TRBD1. The sequence runs out 3 residues before the end of the CDR3; the remainder is reconstructed from the germline J gene. Germline trimming cut 4 bases from V and 5 bases from J; bases unmatched to any gene: 5. The CDR3 has 15 residues. CDR1 LGHNA and CDR2 YNFKEQ come from the germline V gene.

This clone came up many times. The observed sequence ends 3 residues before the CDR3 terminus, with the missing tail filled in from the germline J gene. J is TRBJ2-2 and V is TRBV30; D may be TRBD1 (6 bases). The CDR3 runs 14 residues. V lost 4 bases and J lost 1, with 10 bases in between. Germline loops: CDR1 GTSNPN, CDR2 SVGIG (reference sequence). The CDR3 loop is CAWNRDKNTGELFF. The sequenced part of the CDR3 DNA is TGTGCCTGGAATCGGGACAAGAACACCGGGGAG.

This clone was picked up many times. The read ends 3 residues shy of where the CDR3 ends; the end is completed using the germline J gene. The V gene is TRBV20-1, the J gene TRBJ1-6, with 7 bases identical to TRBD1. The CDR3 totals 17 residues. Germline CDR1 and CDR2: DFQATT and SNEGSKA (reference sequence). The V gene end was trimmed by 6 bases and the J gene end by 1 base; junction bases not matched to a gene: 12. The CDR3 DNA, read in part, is TGCAGTGCCAGTCCTTGGCCCAGGGGGTCCTATAATTCACCC. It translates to CSASPWPRGSYNSP. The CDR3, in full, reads CSASPWPRGSYNSPLHF.

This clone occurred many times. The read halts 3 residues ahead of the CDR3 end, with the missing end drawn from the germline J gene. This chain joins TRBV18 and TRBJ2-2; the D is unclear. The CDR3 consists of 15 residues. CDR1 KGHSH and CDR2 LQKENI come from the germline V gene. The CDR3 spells CASSPRRELYEKLFF. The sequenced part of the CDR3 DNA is TGTGCCAGCTCACCACGCCGAGAGCTTTACGAAAAG.

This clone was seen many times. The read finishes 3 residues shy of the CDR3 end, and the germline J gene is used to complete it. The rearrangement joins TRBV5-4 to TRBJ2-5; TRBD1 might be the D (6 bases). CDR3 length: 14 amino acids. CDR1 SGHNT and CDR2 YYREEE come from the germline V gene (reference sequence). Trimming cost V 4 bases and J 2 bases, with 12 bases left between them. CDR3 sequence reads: CASSPQGSQETQYF. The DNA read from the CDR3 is TGTGCCAGCAGCCCACAGGGCAGTCAAGAGACC. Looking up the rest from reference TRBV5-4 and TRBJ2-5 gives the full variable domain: ETGVTQSPTHLIKTRGQQVTLRCSSQSGHNTVSWYQQALGQGPQFIFQYYREEENGRGNFPPRFSGLQFPNYSSELNVNALELDDSALYLCASSPQGSQETQYFGPGTRLLVL.

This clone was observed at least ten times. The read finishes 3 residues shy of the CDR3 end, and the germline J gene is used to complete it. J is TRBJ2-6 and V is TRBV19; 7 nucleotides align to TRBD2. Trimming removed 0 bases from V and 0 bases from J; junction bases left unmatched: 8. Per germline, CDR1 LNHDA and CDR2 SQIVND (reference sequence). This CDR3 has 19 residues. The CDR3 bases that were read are TGTGCCAGTAGTATAGATTCCCGACTAGCCCTCTCTGGGGCCAACGTC. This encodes CASSIDSRLALSGANV. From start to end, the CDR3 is CASSIDSRLALSGANVLTF.

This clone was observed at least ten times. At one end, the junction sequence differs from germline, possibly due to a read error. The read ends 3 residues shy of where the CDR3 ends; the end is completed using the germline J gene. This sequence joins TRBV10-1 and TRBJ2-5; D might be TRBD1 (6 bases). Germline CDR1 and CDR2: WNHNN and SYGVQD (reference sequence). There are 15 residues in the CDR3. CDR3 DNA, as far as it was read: TGCGCCAGCAGGGGGGCCAAGGGAAAACAAGGGACC. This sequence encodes CASRGAKGKQGT. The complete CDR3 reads CASRGAKGKQGTQYF.

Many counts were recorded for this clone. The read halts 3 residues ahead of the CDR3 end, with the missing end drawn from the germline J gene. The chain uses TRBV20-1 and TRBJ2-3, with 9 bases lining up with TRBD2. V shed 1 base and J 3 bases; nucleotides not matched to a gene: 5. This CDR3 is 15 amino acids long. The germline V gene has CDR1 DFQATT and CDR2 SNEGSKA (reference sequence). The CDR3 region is CSARGEAGGTDTQYF. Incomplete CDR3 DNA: TGCAGTGCTAGAGGAGAAGCGGGGGGAACAGATACG.

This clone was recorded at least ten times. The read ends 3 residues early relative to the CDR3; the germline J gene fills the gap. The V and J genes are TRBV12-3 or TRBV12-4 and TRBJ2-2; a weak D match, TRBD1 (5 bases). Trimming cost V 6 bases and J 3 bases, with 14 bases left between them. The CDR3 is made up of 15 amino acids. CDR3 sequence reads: CASRKTATDTGELFF. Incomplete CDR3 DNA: TGTGCCAGCAGGAAGACAGCCACCGACACCGGGGAG.

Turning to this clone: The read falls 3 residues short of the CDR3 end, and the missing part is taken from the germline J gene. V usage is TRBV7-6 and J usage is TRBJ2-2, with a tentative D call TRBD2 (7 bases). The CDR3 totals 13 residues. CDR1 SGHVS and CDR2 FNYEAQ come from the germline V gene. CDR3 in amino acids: CASAGARGEKLFF. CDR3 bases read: TGTGCCAGCGCGGGGGCCCGGGGTGAAAAG.

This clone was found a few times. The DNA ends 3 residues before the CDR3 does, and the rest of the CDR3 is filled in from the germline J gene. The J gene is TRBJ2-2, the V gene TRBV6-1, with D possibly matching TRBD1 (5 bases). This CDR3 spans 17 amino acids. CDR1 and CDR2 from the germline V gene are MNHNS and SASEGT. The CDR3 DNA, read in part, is TGTGCCAGCAGTGAACGTCCTGGAAACCTAATAGGGGAAAAG. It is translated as CASSERPGNLIGEK. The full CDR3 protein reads CASSERPGNLIGEKLFF.